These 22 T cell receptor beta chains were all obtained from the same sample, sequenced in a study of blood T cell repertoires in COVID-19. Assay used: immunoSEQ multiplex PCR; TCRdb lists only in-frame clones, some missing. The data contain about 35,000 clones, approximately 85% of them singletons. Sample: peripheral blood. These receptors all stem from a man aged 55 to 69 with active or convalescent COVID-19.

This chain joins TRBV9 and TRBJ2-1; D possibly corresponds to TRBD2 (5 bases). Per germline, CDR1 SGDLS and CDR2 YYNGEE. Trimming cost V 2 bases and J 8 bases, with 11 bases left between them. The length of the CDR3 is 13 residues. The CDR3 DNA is TGTGCCAGCAGCGTGTACGAGGAGGATGAGCAGTTCTTC. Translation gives CASSVYEEDEQFF.

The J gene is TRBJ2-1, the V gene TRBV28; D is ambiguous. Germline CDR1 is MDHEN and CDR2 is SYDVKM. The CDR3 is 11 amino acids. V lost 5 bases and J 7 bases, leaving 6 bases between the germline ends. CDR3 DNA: TGTGCCAGCAGTACGGTAAATGAGCAGTTCTTC. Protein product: CASSTVNEQFF.

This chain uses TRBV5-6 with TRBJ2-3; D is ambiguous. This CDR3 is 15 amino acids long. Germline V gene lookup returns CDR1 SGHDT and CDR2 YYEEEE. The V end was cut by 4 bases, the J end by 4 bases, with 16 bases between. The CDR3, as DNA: TGTGCCAGCAGCCCACTTTATCCCGATGCAGATACGCAGTATTTT. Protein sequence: CASSPLYPDADTQYF.

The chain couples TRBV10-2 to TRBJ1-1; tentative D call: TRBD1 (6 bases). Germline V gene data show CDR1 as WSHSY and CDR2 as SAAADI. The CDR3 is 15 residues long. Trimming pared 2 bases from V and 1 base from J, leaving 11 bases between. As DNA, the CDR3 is TGCGCCAGCAGTGAGACCCAGGGGAAGAACACTGAAGCTTTCTTT. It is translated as CASSETQGKNTEAFF.

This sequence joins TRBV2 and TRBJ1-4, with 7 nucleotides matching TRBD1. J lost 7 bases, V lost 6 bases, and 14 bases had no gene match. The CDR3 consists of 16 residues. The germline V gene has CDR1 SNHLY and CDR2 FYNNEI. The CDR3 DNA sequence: TGTGCCAGCAGGACGACAGGGCCCCCGTGGGGTGAAAAACTGTTTTTT. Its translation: CASRTTGPPWGEKLFF. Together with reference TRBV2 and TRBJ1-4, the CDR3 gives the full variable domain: EPEVTQTPSHQVTQMGQEVILRCVPISNHLYFYWYRQILGQKVEFLVSFYNNEISEKSEIFDDQFSVERPDGSNFTLKIRSTKLEDSAMYFCASRTTGPPWGEKLFFGSGTQLSVL.

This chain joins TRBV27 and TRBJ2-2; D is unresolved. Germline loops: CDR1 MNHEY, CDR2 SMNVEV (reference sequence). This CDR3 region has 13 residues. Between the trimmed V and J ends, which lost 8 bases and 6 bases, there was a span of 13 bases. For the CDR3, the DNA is TGTGCCAGCCGCCGAGTCTCTGCCGGGGAGCTGTTTTTT. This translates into CASRRVSAGELFF.

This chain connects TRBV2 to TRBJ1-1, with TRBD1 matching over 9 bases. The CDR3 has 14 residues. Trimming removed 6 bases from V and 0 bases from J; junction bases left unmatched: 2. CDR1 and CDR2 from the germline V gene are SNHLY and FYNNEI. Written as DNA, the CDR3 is TGTGCCAGCAGACAGGGGGCGGTGAACACTGAAGCTTTCTTT. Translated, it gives CASRQGAVNTEAFF.

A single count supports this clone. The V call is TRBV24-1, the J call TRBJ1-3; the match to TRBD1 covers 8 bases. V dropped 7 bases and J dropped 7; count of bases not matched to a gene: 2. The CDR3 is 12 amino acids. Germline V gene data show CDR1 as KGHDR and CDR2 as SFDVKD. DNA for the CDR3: TGTGCCACCAGAGACAGGGGTAACACCATATATTTT. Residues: CATRDRGNTIYF.

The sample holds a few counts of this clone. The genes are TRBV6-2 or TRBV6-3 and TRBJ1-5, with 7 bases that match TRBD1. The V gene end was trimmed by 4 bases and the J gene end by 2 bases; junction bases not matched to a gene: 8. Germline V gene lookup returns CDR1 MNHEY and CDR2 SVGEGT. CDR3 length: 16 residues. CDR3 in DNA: TGTGCCAGCAGTTCCAGAGACAGGGAGGGCAATCAGCCCCAGCATTTT. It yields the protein CASSSRDREGNQPQHF.

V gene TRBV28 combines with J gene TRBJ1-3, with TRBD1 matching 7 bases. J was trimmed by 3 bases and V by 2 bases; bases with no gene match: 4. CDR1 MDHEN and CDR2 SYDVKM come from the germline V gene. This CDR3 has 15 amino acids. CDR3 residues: CASSLPTGVGNTIYF. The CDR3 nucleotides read TGTGCCAGCAGTTTACCAACAGGGGTTGGAAACACCATATATTTT. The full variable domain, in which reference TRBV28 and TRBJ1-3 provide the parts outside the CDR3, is DVKVTQSSRYLVKRTGEKVFLECVQDMDHENMFWYRQDPGLGLRLIYFSYDVKMKEKGDIPEGYSVSREKKERFSLILESASTNQTSMYLCASSLPTGVGNTIYFGEGSWLTVV.

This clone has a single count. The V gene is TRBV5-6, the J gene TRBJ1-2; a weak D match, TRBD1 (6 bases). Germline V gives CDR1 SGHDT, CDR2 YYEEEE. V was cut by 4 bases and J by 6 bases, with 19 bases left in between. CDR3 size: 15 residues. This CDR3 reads CASSPYSRGVDGYTF. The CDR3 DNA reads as TGTGCCAGCAGCCCATACTCCAGGGGCGTGGATGGCTACACCTTC.

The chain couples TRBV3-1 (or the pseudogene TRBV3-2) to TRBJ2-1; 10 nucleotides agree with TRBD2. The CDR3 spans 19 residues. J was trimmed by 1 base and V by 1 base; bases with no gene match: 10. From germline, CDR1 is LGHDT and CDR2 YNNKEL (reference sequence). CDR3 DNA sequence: TGTGCCAGCAGCCAAGTAGGATCTAGCGGGAGTTGGTCCTACAATGAGCAGTTCTTC. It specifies CASSQVGSSGSWSYNEQFF.

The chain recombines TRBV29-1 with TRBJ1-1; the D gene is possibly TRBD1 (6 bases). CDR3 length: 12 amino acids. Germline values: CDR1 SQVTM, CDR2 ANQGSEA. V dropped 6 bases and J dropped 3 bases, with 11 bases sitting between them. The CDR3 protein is CSVRKGDTEAFF. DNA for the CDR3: TGCAGCGTGCGTAAGGGGGACACTGAAGCTTTCTTT. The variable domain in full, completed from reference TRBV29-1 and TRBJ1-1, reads SAVISQKPSRDICQRGTSLTIQCQVDSQVTMMFWYRQQPGQSLTLIATANQGSEATYESGFVIDKFPISRPNLTFSTLTVSNMSPEDSSIYLCSVRKGDTEAFFGQGTRLTVV.

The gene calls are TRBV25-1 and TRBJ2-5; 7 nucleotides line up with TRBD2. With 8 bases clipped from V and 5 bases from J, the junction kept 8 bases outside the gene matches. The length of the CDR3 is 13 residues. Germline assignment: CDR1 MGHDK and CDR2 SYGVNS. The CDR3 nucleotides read TGTGCCAGCGGCCCTAAGGGAGGGGAGACCCAGTACTTC. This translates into CASGPKGGETQYF.

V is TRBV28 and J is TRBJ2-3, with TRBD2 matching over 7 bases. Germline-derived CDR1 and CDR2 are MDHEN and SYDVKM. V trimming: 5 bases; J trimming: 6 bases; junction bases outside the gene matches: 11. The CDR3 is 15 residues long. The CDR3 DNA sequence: TGTGCCAGCAGTGGTGGATTAGCGGGCGGGGATACGCAGTATTTT. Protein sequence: CASSGGLAGGDTQYF.

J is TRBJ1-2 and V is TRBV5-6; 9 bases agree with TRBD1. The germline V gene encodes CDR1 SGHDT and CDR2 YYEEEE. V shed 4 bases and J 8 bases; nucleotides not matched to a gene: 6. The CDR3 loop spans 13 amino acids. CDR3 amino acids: CASSPGQGTGYTF. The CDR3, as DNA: TGTGCCAGCAGCCCGGGACAGGGCACGGGCTACACCTTC. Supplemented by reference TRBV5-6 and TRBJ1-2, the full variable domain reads DAGVTQSPTHLIKTRGQQVTLRCSPKSGHDTVSWYQQALGQGPQFIFQYYEEEERQRGNFPDRFSGHQFPNYSSELNVNALLLGDSALYLCASSPGQGTGYTFGSGTRLTVV.

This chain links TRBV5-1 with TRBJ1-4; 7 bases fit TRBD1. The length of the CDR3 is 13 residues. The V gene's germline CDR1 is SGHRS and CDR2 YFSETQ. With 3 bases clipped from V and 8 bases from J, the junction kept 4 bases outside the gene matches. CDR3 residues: CASSWDSGEKLFF. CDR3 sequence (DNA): TGCGCCAGCAGCTGGGACAGTGGGGAAAAACTGTTTTTT.

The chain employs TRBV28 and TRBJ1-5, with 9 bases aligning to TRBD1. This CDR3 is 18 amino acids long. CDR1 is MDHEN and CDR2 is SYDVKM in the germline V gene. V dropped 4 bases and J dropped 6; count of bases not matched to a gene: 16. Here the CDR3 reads CASSYRRGQGGVSQPQHF. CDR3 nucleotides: TGTGCCAGCAGTTACCGCCGGGGACAGGGAGGTGTTAGTCAGCCCCAGCATTTT.

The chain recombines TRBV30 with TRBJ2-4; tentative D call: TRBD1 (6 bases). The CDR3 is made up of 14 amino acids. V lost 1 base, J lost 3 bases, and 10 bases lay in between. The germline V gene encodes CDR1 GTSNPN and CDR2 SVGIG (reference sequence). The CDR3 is CAWSDRAVKNIQYF. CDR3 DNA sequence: TGTGCCTGGAGTGACAGGGCAGTCAAAAACATTCAGTACTTC.

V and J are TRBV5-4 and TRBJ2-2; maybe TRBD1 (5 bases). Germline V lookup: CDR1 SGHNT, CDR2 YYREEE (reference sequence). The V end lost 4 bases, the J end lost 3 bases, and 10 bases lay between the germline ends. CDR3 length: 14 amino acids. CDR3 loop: CASSPDSHTGELFF. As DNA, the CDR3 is TGTGCCAGCAGCCCCGACAGCCACACCGGGGAGCTGTTTTTT.

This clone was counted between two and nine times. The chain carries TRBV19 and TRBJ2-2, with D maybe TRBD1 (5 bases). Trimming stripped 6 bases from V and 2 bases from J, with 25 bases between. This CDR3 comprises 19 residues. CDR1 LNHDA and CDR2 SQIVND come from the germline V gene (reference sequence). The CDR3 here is CASSSAGHRPEDNTGELFF. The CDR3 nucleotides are TGTGCCAGTAGCTCGGCAGGGCACCGGCCCGAAGATAACACCGGGGAGCTGTTTTTT.

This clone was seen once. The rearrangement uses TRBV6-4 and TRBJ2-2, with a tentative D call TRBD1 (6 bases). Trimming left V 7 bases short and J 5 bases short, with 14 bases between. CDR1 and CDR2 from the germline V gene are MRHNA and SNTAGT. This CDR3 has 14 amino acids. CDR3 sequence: CASKSTGRTGELFF. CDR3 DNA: TGTGCCAGCAAATCGACAGGACGAACCGGGGAGCTGTTTTTT.